This TCR beta chain appears in the sequencing data of a study of T cells in Graves' hyperthyroidism and ophthalmopathy (dated by TCRdb to about 2019). In terms of the full investigation: Peripheral blood samples were taken at the time of initial diagnosis, prior to any treatment. A discovery cohort of about 100 patients, approximately 45 with Graves' ophthalmopathy and over 55 with stable Graves' hyperthyroidism, was used to find distinguishing TCR V-J signatures. An independent validation cohort of around 19 hyperthyroidism patients and 17 patients who later progressed to ophthalmopathy tested prospective prediction of ophthalmopathy. The 95 to 100 discovery patients were randomly divided into training and test sets at a 7:3 ratio. In about six Graves' hyperthyroidism patients, the study also compared T-cell repertoires from thyroid tissue with T-cell repertoires from blood. Once sampling was done, hyperthyroidism patients were given methimazole at a starting dose of 30 mg daily, whereas ophthalmopathy patients were given high-dose intravenous methylprednisolone. The paper reports TCR Vbeta CDR3 sequencing of roughly 140 peripheral blood samples: some 44 ophthalmopathy, roughly 74 hyperthyroidism and 17 progressor patients. Summary of the overall study and its limitations: In validation, the model predicted progression to ophthalmopathy with roughly 70% sensitivity and roughly 72% specificity, a median of roughly seven months before onset. Most expanded thyroid clonotypes (frequency above 0.001) were also found in blood, which suggests that blood repertoires may mirror thyroid immune responses. A 13 V-J signature model separated ophthalmopathy from stable hyperthyroidism, with roughly 88% sensitivity and about 81% specificity in cross-validation and 80%/75% in testing. No statistical method was used to fix the sample size in advance, and group allocation was not hidden from the investigators.

The sample holds a few counts of this clonotype. Its specific antigen is unknown. No base quality information exists; no much larger clone differs at one position. TCR beta CDR3 regions were amplified from RNA transcripts. For the first round of RT-PCR on the TCR CDR3, the HTBI primer set was used together with the Qiagen OneStep RT-PCR kit. Libraries were constructed in a second round of multiplex PCR, after which size selection and purification were carried out. Libraries were sequenced paired-end with 100 bp reads on an Illumina HiSeq2000. Per the authors' processing: SOAPnuke was used to process the raw data, removing reads that contained adapters or uncalled bases, had a mean Phred below 15, or lacked an exact match to the constant primer or identifier. COPE v1.2.5 was used to merge high-quality paired reads, and clonotypes were defined as unique nucleotide sequences. MiTCR v1.1 was used to align the clonotypes against IMGT TRBV, TRBD and TRBJ reference segments. The analysis was restricted to V-J combinations with a frequency above 0.0001, which together covered roughly 99% of the repertoires. The TCS score was defined as F50 (clonal expansion) divided by E x V (chaos), with BLOSUM62-based TCRdist calculated between CDR3 peptides within each V-J. Welch's t-statistics and random forest reduced some 510 V-J features to roughly 13, which were used in a naive Bayes classifier (R e1071). TCRdb cleaned the public reads at Q25 with fastp, built clones with MiXCR and kept in-frame beta chains. Entries are consolidated by CDR3 protein sequence, retaining the most common genes and DNA. These V and J calls are TCRdb output, not the study's own analysis. In this sample the table shows about 600,000 distinct CDR3 sequences, approximately 14% of which occur a single time. Approximately 13% of the sample lies in the top ten.

Moderately to severely active disease, a Clinical Activity Score of at least 3, a NOSPECS grade of at least 4, and a duration under 3 months were present in ophthalmopathy patients. Patients with uncontrolled infections, other autoimmune diseases, pregnancy or lactation were excluded. Diagnoses were established on the basis of clinical symptoms, serum thyroxine and TRAb, thyroid ultrasound, and orbital computed tomography. PBMCs were separated from approximately 10 ml of fresh peripheral blood using Ficoll-Paque density gradient centrifugation. Trizol reagent was used to extract total RNA, and RNA quality was then checked on an Agilent 2100 Bioanalyzer. CDR1 and CDR2 were assigned from the germline V gene (reference sequence) as GTSNPN and SVGIG. From cysteine to phenylalanine, the CDR3 is 15 amino acids long. Just CDR3 DNA is preserved here, 45 bases in frame from base 1. The trim is 0 bases for V and 0 bases for J, with a gap of 11 bases between the germline ends.

The origin of this receptor is a woman aged 45-60 years with Graves' ophthalmopathy. Sequencing used blood. The rearrangement joined TRBV30 to TRBJ1-1; TRBD1 is possibly the D segment (5 matching bases). In nucleotides, the sequence is TGTGCCTGGAGTGTACCGGGACGGGTGAACACTGAAGCTTTCTTT. This encodes CAWSVPGRVNTEAFF.